This TCR beta chain was captured by sequencing in a study of blood T cell repertoires in COVID-19. Study-wide background: Sites in the United States, Italy and Spain provided acute and convalescent COVID-19 samples. PBMCs, B-cell-depleted T cells, or T cells were the source of the cDNA or gDNA that made up the material.

In regard to this clone: Other DNA sequences in the same sample also yield this CDR3.

As handled by the study authors: Reference gene primers were amplified, and this amplification served to estimate nucleated cell counts. The protocol was immunoSEQ multiplex PCR, while the TCRdb copy is restricted to in-frame clones and leaves out a portion. Clone size and V and J calls were adopted from that table, with D and trimming inferred from the DNA. The table has 65,000 to 80,000 clones, roughly 90% seen once. Trimming left V 3 bases short and J 5 bases short, with 3 bases between. CDR1 and CDR2 from the germline V gene are KGHSH and LQKENI. The CDR3 runs to 11 residues. Specimen: peripheral blood. The origin of this receptor is a human donor in a cohort sampled during active COVID-19. The chain carries TRBV18 and TRBJ2-3, with D unresolved. The CDR3 sequence: CASSPRDTQYF. The CDR3 DNA sequence: TGTGCCAGCTCACCTCGAGATACGCAGTATTTT.